The rows below give T cell receptor beta chains drawn from one sample of a study of T-cell memory formation after mild COVID-19. TCRdb called the 5' RACE reads again in MiXCR, with one record for every CDR3 protein. The profile shows about 400,000 distinct CDR3 sequences, 20% to 30% of them singletons. The sample was PBMCs or a T cell subset sorted from them (not recorded which). The receptor set was obtained from an adult woman who had mild COVID-19 (a few samples of this study predate the infection). Cell type and time point are not known. CDR3s include the opening cysteine and the closing phenylalanine or tryptophan.

TRBJ2-3 TRBV12-3/TRBV12-4 CASSKVSGGRVDTQYF
TRBJ2-1 TRBV20-1 CSARDRGGSFNEQFF
TRBJ2-1 TRBV12-3/TRBV12-4 CASSLGQGVGNEQFF
TRBJ1-6 TRBV12-3/TRBV12-4 CASSVGLSGGGRSPLHF
TRBJ2-2 TRBV7-9 CASSTGGGTGELFF
TRBJ2-5 TRBV12-3/TRBV12-4 CASSRDPFGIETQYF
TRBJ2-1 TRBV12-3/TRBV12-4 CASSRTRTSGGRDEQFF
TRBJ2-2 TRBV12-3/TRBV12-4 CATRDKKNTGELFF
TRBJ2-6 TRBV18 CASSPPVGRTFGSGANVLTF
TRBJ1-3 TRBV18 CASSAGVISGNTIYF
TRBJ1-5 TRBV24-1 CATSDASGGRSQPQHF
TRBJ2-2 TRBV7-3 CASSPTLADTGELFF
TRBJ2-5 TRBV13 CASSSPGQGWTQYF
TRBJ2-7 TRBV15 CATSRDVGGYEQYF
TRBJ2-1 TRBV27 CASLYGNEQFF
TRBJ1-5 TRBV4-1 CASSFLTLGNQPQHF
TRBJ2-1 TRBV14 CASSQMPVYNEQFF
TRBJ2-3 TRBV4-1 CASSQDGSSTDTQYF
TRBJ2-2 TRBV4-1 CASSQDLSWQPGDTGELFF
TRBJ2-3 TRBV5-1 CASSSRPGGGAADTQYF
TRBJ2-1 TRBV25-1 CASSEFGLVNEQFF
TRBJ2-7 TRBV27 CASSLYGYEQYF
TRBJ2-7 TRBV28 CASSPGGADNYEQYF
TRBJ1-5 TRBV2 CASSKGEFNQPQHF
TRBJ2-3 TRBV7-6 CASSSVTDTQYF
TRBJ2-1 TRBV7-2 CASSLPPGAGSGQFF
TRBJ2-1 TRBV5-1 CASSGLAGAHNEQFF
TRBJ1-1 TRBV9 CASSVGGADTEAFF
TRBJ2-7 TRBV7-9 CASSPPDSEFDYEQYF
TRBJ2-3 TRBV20-1 CSARDIPSLLAGGRAGADTQYF
TRBJ1-5 TRBV12-3/TRBV12-4 CASSGQFSNQPQHF
TRBJ1-5 TRBV6-1 CASRGTADQPQHF
TRBJ2-3 TRBV29-1 CSVVGGRDTQYF
TRBJ2-1 TRBV3-2 CASSPNKRLAGAGSYNEQFF
TRBJ1-3 TRBV2 CASSAGFSSGNTIYF